Shown below are 32 T cell receptor beta chains from a single sample sequenced in a study of monozygotic twins with inflammatory bowel disease. TCRdb reprocessed the 5' RACE reads and keeps a single row for each CDR3 protein, giving no DNA. Its table lists some 130,000 distinct CDR3 sequences. Sequenced material: blood. The receptors here all came from a human donor with ulcerative colitis or Crohn's disease, or a healthy co-twin of an affected twin (not recorded which).

The chain employs TRBV6-1 and TRBJ2-3. This CDR3 is 14 amino acids long. Germline loops: CDR1 MNHNS, CDR2 SASEGT. CDR3 sequence reads: CASSHGLPRDTQYF.

V is TRBV20-1 and J is TRBJ1-1. CDR3 length: 14 amino acids. CDR1 is DFQATT, CDR2 SNEGSKA, per germline (reference sequence). CDR3 loop: CSACGPKRDTEAFF.

The chain uses TRBV6-5 and TRBJ2-7; there is no DNA to check the TCRdb D call of TRBD2. Germline values: CDR1 MNHEY, CDR2 SVGAGI. CDR3 length: 16 residues. This chain's CDR3 is CASSSYRTSGKGEQYF.

The chain couples TRBV15 to TRBJ1-5; TCRdb indicates TRBD1, and absent DNA this call remains unverified. This CDR3 region has 12 residues. Looked up from germline, CDR1 is LNHNV and CDR2 is YYDKDF (reference sequence). The CDR3 protein is CATGGFEQPQRF.

V is TRBV20-1 and J is TRBJ1-5; with no DNA, the TCRdb D assignment of TRBD1 cannot be verified. The length of the CDR3 is 13 residues. Germline V gene data show CDR1 as DFQATT and CDR2 as SNEGSKA (reference sequence). CDR3 amino acids: CSAPGSDGRPQHF.

The chain is built from TRBV5-1 and TRBJ2-1; absent DNA, TCRdb's TRBD1 call cannot be checked. The V gene's germline CDR1 is SGHRS and CDR2 YFSETQ. The CDR3 is 14 amino acids. The CDR3: CASSLKTGGNEQFF.

The chain employs TRBV20-1 and TRBJ2-2. The CDR3 covers 12 residues. In germline, CDR1 is DFQATT, CDR2 SNEGSKA (reference sequence). CDR3 amino acids: CSASENTGELFF.

V gene TRBV18 combines with J gene TRBJ2-1; with no DNA, the TCRdb D assignment of TRBD1 cannot be verified. The CDR3 has 15 residues. Germline V CDR1 and CDR2: KGHSH, LQKENI. The CDR3 sequence: CASSHTTGGNNEQFF.

The chain employs TRBV3-1 and TRBJ2-7. The CDR3 has 13 amino acids. The germline V gene has CDR1 LGHDT and CDR2 YNNKEL (reference sequence). CDR3 protein: CASSQGVTNEQYF.

The rearrangement uses TRBV7-9 and TRBJ2-3; TCRdb selects TRBD2, and the lack of DNA leaves this call unchecked. This CDR3 spans 14 amino acids. Germline V gene lookup returns CDR1 SEHNR and CDR2 FQNEAQ (reference sequence). The CDR3 spells CASSLATAGDTQYF.

The genes are TRBV5-1 and TRBJ2-3. The CDR3 is 16 residues long. Germline-derived CDR1 and CDR2 are SGHRS and YFSETQ. CDR3 sequence reads: CASSLVRAGGADTQYF.

CDR3 amino acids: CASSTSGGRTDTQYF. The chain carries TRBV25-1 and TRBJ2-3; lacking DNA, the TRBD2 call made by TCRdb goes unchecked. The CDR3 has 15 amino acids. Per germline, CDR1 MGHDK and CDR2 SYGVNS. The variable domain in full, completed from reference TRBV25-1 and TRBJ2-3, reads EADIYQTPRYLVIGTGKKITLECSQTMGHDKMYWYQQDPGMELHLIHYSYGVNSTEKGDLSSESTVSRIRTEHFPLTLESARPSHTSQYLCASSTSGGRTDTQYFGPGTRLTVL.

The rearrangement links TRBV12-3 or TRBV12-4 to TRBJ2-1. There are 13 residues in the CDR3. The CDR3 reads CASSLNYIGEQFF.

This rearrangement joins TRBV10-1 to TRBJ2-2; the TCRdb D gene call, TRBD2, has no DNA to confirm it. The germline V gene has CDR1 WNHNN and CDR2 SYGVQD (reference sequence). The CDR3 consists of 13 residues. This CDR3 is CASSGGGAGELFF.

The gene calls are TRBV5-1 and TRBJ2-7; without DNA, the TCRdb call of TRBD1 cannot be checked. In germline, CDR1 is SGHRS, CDR2 YFSETQ. The CDR3 is 13 amino acids. The CDR3 loop reads CASSPGFSYEQYF.

CDR3: CASSLRLASSGNTIYF. The chain links TRBV11-2 to TRBJ1-3. This CDR3 has 16 amino acids. The germline V gene has CDR1 SGHAT and CDR2 FQNNGV. The entire variable domain, with the rest obtained from reference TRBV11-2 and TRBJ1-3, is as follows: EAGVAQSPRYKIIEKRQSVAFWCNPISGHATLYWYQQILGQGPKLLIQFQNNGVVDDSQLPKDRFSAERLKGVDSTLKIQPAKLEDSAVYLCASSLRLASSGNTIYFGEGSWLTVV.

This sequence joins TRBV20-1 and TRBJ2-3; TCRdb gives TRBD2 as the D gene, but with no DNA this cannot be confirmed. From germline, CDR1 is DFQATT and CDR2 SNEGSKA (reference sequence). This CDR3 comprises 15 residues. CDR3: CSAGPVAVSTDTQYF.

The V call is TRBV5-1, the J call TRBJ1-5. Germline loops: CDR1 SGHRS, CDR2 YFSETQ. The CDR3 runs 15 residues. This chain's CDR3 is CASSLGGQSNQPQHF.

This sequence joins TRBV29-1 and TRBJ1-2. Germline CDR1 is SQVTM and CDR2 is ANQGSEA. This CDR3 is built from 12 residues. This CDR3 is CSVEDLRQDDTF. The complete variable domain, with remaining parts taken from reference TRBV29-1 and TRBJ1-2, reads SAVISQKPSRDICQRGTSLTIQCQVDSQVTMMFWYRQQPGQSLTLIATANQGSEATYESGFVIDKFPISRPNLTFSTLTVSNMSPEDSSIYLCSVEDLRQDDTFGSGTRLTVV.

V usage is TRBV18 and J usage is TRBJ2-2; without DNA, the TCRdb call of TRBD1 cannot be checked. Germline values: CDR1 KGHSH, CDR2 LQKENI. The CDR3 consists of 17 residues. This chain's CDR3 is CASSPDATGVNTGELFF.

This rearrangement joins TRBV5-1 to TRBJ1-2. The CDR3 loop spans 15 amino acids. Germline V gene data show CDR1 as SGHRS and CDR2 as YFSETQ. The CDR3 reads CASSLGAGMEYGYTF.

J is TRBJ2-7 and V is TRBV18; TCRdb proposes TRBD1, but this gene call is untestable without DNA. CDR1 is KGHSH and CDR2 is LQKENI in the germline V gene. The CDR3 extends over 13 amino acids. The CDR3 loop is CASSPPGGHEQYF.

The chain carries TRBV18 and TRBJ1-2; lacking DNA, the TRBD1 call made by TCRdb goes unchecked. The CDR3 sequence is 16 residues long. The germline V gene has CDR1 KGHSH and CDR2 LQKENI. The CDR3 reads CASSPLDRGVVYGYTF.

V gene TRBV29-1 combines with J gene TRBJ2-1; TCRdb selects TRBD1, and the lack of DNA leaves this call unchecked. The CDR3 loop spans 12 amino acids. Germline CDR1 reads SQVTM; CDR2 reads ANQGSEA. The CDR3 spells CSAGQSYNEQFF.

This chain joins TRBV24-1 and TRBJ2-3; there is no DNA to check the TCRdb D call of TRBD2. Germline values: CDR1 KGHDR, CDR2 SFDVKD. The CDR3 has 18 amino acids. The CDR3 loop is CATSDFGLAGESTDTQYF.

The rearrangement joins TRBV4-1 to TRBJ2-1; TCRdb proposes TRBD2, but this gene call is untestable without DNA. Germline V lookup: CDR1 MGHRA, CDR2 YSYEKL. This CDR3 is 17 amino acids long. The CDR3 protein is CASSQAITSGARGEQFF.

The CDR3 region is CASSQVAGQSYEQYF. The J gene is TRBJ2-7, the V gene TRBV3-1; without DNA, the TCRdb call of TRBD1 cannot be checked. The CDR3 loop spans 15 amino acids. Germline loops: CDR1 LGHDT, CDR2 YNNKEL (reference sequence).

The rearrangement joins TRBV10-3 to TRBJ1-5; TCRdb's D call of TRBD1 is untestable without DNA. Germline loops: CDR1 ENHRY, CDR2 SYGVKD. The CDR3 spans 15 residues. The CDR3 sequence is CAISEIPRADQPQHF.

The V and J genes are TRBV7-3 and TRBJ2-2. The CDR3 is 12 residues long. Germline V gives CDR1 SGHTA, CDR2 FQGTGA. The CDR3 loop reads CASSLNSGELFF.

The rearrangement joins TRBV20-1 to TRBJ1-3. CDR1 DFQATT and CDR2 SNEGSKA come from the germline V gene (reference sequence). CDR3 length: 12 amino acids. The CDR3 region is CSARGAGNTIYF.

The chain couples TRBV19 to TRBJ1-5; TCRdb's D call, TRBD1, is unchecked because there is no DNA. The germline CDR1 and CDR2 sequences are LNHDA and SQIVND (reference sequence). There are 13 residues in the CDR3. CDR3 region: CASSGQRNQPQHF.

The chain uses TRBV12-3 or TRBV12-4 and TRBJ2-7. The CDR3 consists of 13 residues. The CDR3 loop is CASSPAGHYEQYF.